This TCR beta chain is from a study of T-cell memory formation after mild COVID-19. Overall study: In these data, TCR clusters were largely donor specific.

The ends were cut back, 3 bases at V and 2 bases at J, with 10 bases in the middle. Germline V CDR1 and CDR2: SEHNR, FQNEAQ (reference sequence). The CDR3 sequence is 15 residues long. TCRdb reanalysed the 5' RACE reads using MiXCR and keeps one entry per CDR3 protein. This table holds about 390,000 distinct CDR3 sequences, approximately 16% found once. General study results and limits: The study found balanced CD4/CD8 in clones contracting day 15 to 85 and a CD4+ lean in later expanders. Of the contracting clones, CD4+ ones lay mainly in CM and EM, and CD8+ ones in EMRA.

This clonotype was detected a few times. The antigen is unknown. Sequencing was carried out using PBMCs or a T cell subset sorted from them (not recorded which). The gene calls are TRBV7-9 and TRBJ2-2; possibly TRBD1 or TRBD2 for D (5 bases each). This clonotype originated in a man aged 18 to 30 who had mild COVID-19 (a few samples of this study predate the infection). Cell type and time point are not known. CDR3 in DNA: TGTGCCAGCAGCTTCGCCGGGACCAACACCGGGGAGCTGTTTTTT. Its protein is CASSFAGTNTGELFF.